Listed here are 12 T cell receptor beta chains from one sample, sequenced in a study of blood T cells in healthy people across ages. The use of a sample-barcoded 5' primer and a J-beta primer mix characterized a second PCR of roughly 7 to 12 cycles. TCRdb ran MiXCR on the 5' RACE reads and lists one entry per CDR3 protein. This sample has 1.5 million to 2 million distinct CDR3 sequences, with 28% found just once. The source material was blood. Source of these receptors: a woman in her 30s in good health.

The chain links TRBV9 to TRBJ2-5; 8 bases match TRBD2. Germline CDR1 and CDR2: SGDLS and YYNGEE. The CDR3 contains 16 residues. Trimming removed 0 bases from V and 7 bases from J; junction bases left unmatched: 11. The CDR3: CASSVDSGGAVGTQYF. The CDR3 DNA follows: TGTGCCAGCAGCGTAGATTCGGGGGGGGCCGTTGGGACCCAGTACTTC.

The chain carries TRBV6-6 and TRBJ2-7, with 7 bases that match TRBD1. Germline-derived CDR1 and CDR2 are MNHNY and SVGAGI (reference sequence). V trimming: 0 bases; J trimming: 3 bases; junction bases outside the gene matches: 2. CDR3 size: 14 residues. This chain's CDR3 is CASSYSQGVYEQYF. The CDR3 bases are TGTGCCAGCAGTTACTCCCAGGGGGTCTACGAGCAGTACTTC.

In its sample, this clonotype was seen a few times. This rearrangement joins TRBV6-5 to TRBJ2-5; TRBD2 agrees at 7 bases. Germline V gene lookup returns CDR1 MNHEY and CDR2 SVGAGI. The CDR3 spans 12 residues. Trimming at V came to 11 bases and at J to 0 bases, leaving 3 bases not matched to a gene. CDR3 region: CAGGRDQETQYF. CDR3 sequence (DNA): TGTGCCGGGGGGAGGGACCAAGAGACCCAGTACTTC.

This clonotype was detected only a few times. The rearrangement joins TRBV20-1 to TRBJ1-1; a possible D gene is TRBD1 (5 bases). Trimming removed 5 bases at V and 5 bases at J, with 12 bases between. CDR1 DFQATT and CDR2 SNEGSKA come from the germline V gene (reference sequence). The CDR3 consists of 12 residues. CDR3 in amino acids: CSAPRGRTEAFF. The CDR3 DNA reads TGCAGTGCTCCGCGGGGGAGAACTGAAGCTTTCTTT.

This clonotype was seen a few times. The chain has TRBV27 and TRBJ2-1; the match to TRBD2 covers 9 bases. Germline V gene sequence: CDR1 MNHEY, CDR2 SMNVEV (reference sequence). The CDR3 length is 15 residues. Trimming cost V 4 bases and J 7 bases; bases outside gene matches: 8. CDR3: CASSSAGGGRNEQFF. The DNA for the CDR3 is TGTGCCAGCAGTTCAGCGGGGGGCGGGAGGAATGAGCAGTTCTTC.

This chain links TRBV6-2 or TRBV6-3 with TRBJ2-7; 9 bases fit TRBD2. This CDR3 region has 13 residues. V shed 7 bases and J 6 bases; nucleotides not matched to a gene: 7. Per the germline V gene, CDR1 is MNHEY and CDR2 is SVGEGT. The CDR3 DNA sequence: TGTGCCAGCATGGGTAGCGGGAGAGCCGAGCAGTACTTC. As protein: CASMGSGRAEQYF.

This clonotype was recorded at least ten times. CDR3 amino acids: CASSSYTGLHTF. The CDR3, as DNA: TGTGCCAGCAGCTCCTATACGGGGCTCCACACCTTC. The chain combines TRBV9 with TRBJ1-2, with a tentative D call TRBD1 (5 bases). This CDR3 comprises 12 residues. In germline, CDR1 is SGDLS, CDR2 YYNGEE. V lost 4 bases and J lost 12, with 16 bases in between.

This clonotype was counted many times. The chain uses TRBV5-1 and TRBJ2-7, with 9 bases lining up with TRBD2. Germline V gene sequence: CDR1 SGHRS, CDR2 YFSETQ. V dropped 6 bases and J dropped 1; count of bases not matched to a gene: 8. CDR3 length equals 15 residues. The CDR3, as DNA: TGCGCCAGCAAGACTAACCTAGCGGGATCCTACGAGCAGTACTTC. This translates into CASKTNLAGSYEQYF.

This clonotype has just a few counts. The chain has TRBV12-3 or TRBV12-4 and TRBJ2-5, with TRBD1 matching 9 bases. Near its end, the DNA agrees better with TRBJ2-7, so the J call may be wrong. The CDR3 sequence is 15 residues long. The chain's CDR3 is CASSNSGTGPYEQYF. The CDR3 DNA sequence: TGTGCCAGCTCCAACTCCGGGACAGGGCCCTACGAGCAGTACTTC.

As regards this clonotype: This may arise from a read error, as a much more abundant clone is one base away. The chain has TRBV4-3 and TRBJ2-7; unclear D gene. This CDR3 is built from 13 residues. CDR1 and CDR2 (germline): LGHNA, YSLEER. DNA of the CDR3: TGCGCCGGCAGCCAGTCGGTCTCCTACGAGCAGTACTTC. The encoded protein is CAGSQSVSYEQYF.

The V and J genes are TRBV6-6 and TRBJ1-5, with D unresolved. The germline V gene encodes CDR1 MNHNY and CDR2 SVGAGI (reference sequence). The CDR3 spans 14 residues. Trimming shortened V by 6 bases and J by 2 bases, and 11 bases separated the two germline ends. CDR3 bases: TGTGCCAGCAGCACCGGGCGGGGCAATCAGCCCCAGCATTTT. The encoded protein is CASSTGRGNQPQHF.

This clonotype was seen a few times. This chain connects TRBV2 to TRBJ2-1; 9 positions agree with TRBD2. Germline V lookup: CDR1 SNHLY, CDR2 FYNNEI. V lost 11 bases and J lost 8; bases outside the gene matches: 4. The CDR3 consists of 11 residues. The CDR3 sequence: CAASGKDEQFF. The CDR3 region has the DNA TGTGCCGCTAGCGGGAAAGATGAGCAGTTCTTC.